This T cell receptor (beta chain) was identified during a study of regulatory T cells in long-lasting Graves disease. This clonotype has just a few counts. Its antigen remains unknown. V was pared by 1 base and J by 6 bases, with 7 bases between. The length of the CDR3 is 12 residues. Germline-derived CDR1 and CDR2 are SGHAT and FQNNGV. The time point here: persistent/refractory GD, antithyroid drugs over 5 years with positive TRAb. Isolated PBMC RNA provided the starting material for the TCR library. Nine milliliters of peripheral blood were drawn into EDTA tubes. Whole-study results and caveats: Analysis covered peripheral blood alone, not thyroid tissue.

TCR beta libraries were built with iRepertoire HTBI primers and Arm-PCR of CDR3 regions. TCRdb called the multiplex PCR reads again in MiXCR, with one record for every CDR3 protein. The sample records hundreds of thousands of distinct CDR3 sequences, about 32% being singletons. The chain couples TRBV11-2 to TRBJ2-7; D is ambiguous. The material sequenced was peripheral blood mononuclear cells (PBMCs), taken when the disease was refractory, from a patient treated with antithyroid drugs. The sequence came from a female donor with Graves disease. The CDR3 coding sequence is TGTGCCAGCAGCTTAGGAGTTCGCGAGCAGTACTTC. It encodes CASSLGVREQYF. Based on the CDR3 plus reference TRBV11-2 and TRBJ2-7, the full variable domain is EAGVAQSPRYKIIEKRQSVAFWCNPISGHATLYWYQQILGQGPKLLIQFQNNGVVDDSQLPKDRFSAERLKGVDSTLKIQPAKLEDSAVYLCASSLGVREQYFGPGTRLTVT.